The 14 T cell receptor beta chains presented below share a single source sample, sequenced in a study of shared clonotypes between healthy human individuals. Assay used: immunoSEQ multiplex PCR; TCRdb lists only in-frame clones, some missing. This table holds some 2,500,000 clones, under 95% found once. Material: naive CD4+ T cells from PBMCs. Noted subset: CD45RA+ positively selected. These receptors came from a man between 18 and 35 years old in good health. Some clones in this sample may be carry-over from other donors' samples.

The chain has TRBV30 and TRBJ1-2, with a tentative D call TRBD1 (6 bases). Trimming removed 4 bases from V and 8 bases from J, with 29 bases in between. Germline assignment: CDR1 GTSNPN and CDR2 SVGIG (reference sequence). The CDR3 covers 17 residues. The CDR3 nucleotides are TGTGCCTGGATGGGGGACAAAGACAGGCTTCTGACGAGGGGCTACACCTTC. It is translated as CAWMGDKDRLLTRGYTF.

The genes are TRBV5-6 and TRBJ1-5, with D perhaps TRBD1 (5 bases). This CDR3 region has 14 residues. In germline, CDR1 is SGHDT, CDR2 YYEEEE. V shed 3 bases and J shed 4 bases, with 11 bases lying between them. The CDR3 sequence is CASSSLRGNQPQHF. CDR3 in DNA: TGTGCCAGCAGCTCGTTAAGGGGAAATCAGCCCCAGCATTTT.

The chain uses TRBV5-5 and TRBJ2-7; TRBD2 agrees at 13 bases. Looked up from germline, CDR1 is SGHKS and CDR2 is YYEKEE (reference sequence). Trimming at V came to 7 bases and at J to 6 bases, leaving 10 bases not matched to a gene. The CDR3 consists of 15 residues. The chain's CDR3 is CASGYLGLAGTEQYF. The CDR3 DNA reads as TGTGCCAGCGGATACTTGGGACTAGCGGGAACCGAGCAGTACTTC.

The V call is TRBV19, the J call TRBJ1-3; 7 bases line up with TRBD1. The V segment lost 6 bases and the J segment 2 bases; nucleotides outside the gene matches: 4. Germline assignment: CDR1 LNHDA and CDR2 SQIVND (reference sequence). The CDR3 loop spans 14 amino acids. The CDR3 region has the DNA TGTGCCAGTAGATCGACAGGGACTGGAAACACCATATATTTT. It is translated as CASRSTGTGNTIYF.

Remarks on this clone: Additional DNA sequences in this sample encode the identical CDR3. The rearrangement joins TRBV6-1 to TRBJ2-7; D is unclear. The CDR3 runs 13 residues. CDR1 and CDR2 from the germline V gene are MNHNS and SASEGT. Between the trimmed V and J ends, which lost 0 bases and 3 bases, there was a span of 6 bases. CDR3 amino acids: CASSEARGYEQYF. The CDR3 DNA reads as TGTGCCAGCAGTGAAGCAAGAGGCTACGAGCAGTACTTC.

About this clone: In the same sample, other DNA sequences code for this CDR3. The V and J genes are TRBV9 and TRBJ2-5; possible D gene TRBD2, 5 bases. Trimming pared 2 bases from V and 1 base from J, leaving 9 bases between. The germline CDR1 and CDR2 sequences are SGDLS and YYNGEE. CDR3 length: 14 residues. Here the CDR3 DNA reads TGTGCCAGCAGCGTTGGGCGGGCCCAAGAGACCCAGTACTTC. Encoded protein: CASSVGRAQETQYF.

The CDR3 DNA is TGTGCCAGCAGCTTAGTACGGGACAGGGCCTTGAATGAGCAGTTCTTC. Its translation is CASSLVRDRALNEQFF. The genes are TRBV7-2 and TRBJ2-1; 9 bases are a match to TRBD1. The germline V gene has CDR1 SGHTA and CDR2 FQGNSA. This CDR3 comprises 16 residues. V shed 1 base and J 7 bases; nucleotides not matched to a gene: 8.

As for this clone: The sample has other DNA sequences that encode this CDR3 too. The genes are TRBV28 and TRBJ2-2, with 8 bases that match TRBD2. Germline CDR1 MDHEN, CDR2 SYDVKM. CDR3 length equals 13 residues. V lost 5 bases and J lost 5; bases outside the gene matches: 1. The DNA of the CDR3 is TGTGCCAGCAGTAGCGGGGGTACCGGGGAGCTGTTTTTT. Translated: CASSSGGTGELFF. Combining the CDR3 with reference TRBV28 and TRBJ2-2 gives the whole variable domain DVKVTQSSRYLVKRTGEKVFLECVQDMDHENMFWYRQDPGLGLRLIYFSYDVKMKEKGDIPEGYSVSREKKERFSLILESASTNQTSMYLCASSSGGTGELFFGEGSRLTVL.

This chain links TRBV9 with TRBJ2-7; no firm D call. CDR3 length: 12 amino acids. From germline, CDR1 is SGDLS and CDR2 YYNGEE. V was clipped by 0 bases and J by 6 bases, with 7 bases between them. The CDR3 coding sequence is TGTGCCAGCAGCGTAGAAATAGGCGAGCAGTACTTC. Its translation is CASSVEIGEQYF.

The chain is built from TRBV9 and TRBJ2-5; D remains ambiguous. CDR1 and CDR2 from the germline V gene are SGDLS and YYNGEE. The CDR3 is 12 residues long. V lost 3 bases to trimming and J lost 5 bases, with 8 bases between them. The CDR3 nucleotides read TGTGCCAGCAGCGGGAAAGGGGAGACCCAGTACTTC. Translating gives CASSGKGETQYF.

The chain is built from TRBV9 and TRBJ2-3; D remains unclear. Trimming left V 4 bases short and J 7 bases short, with 7 bases between. Germline V lookup: CDR1 SGDLS, CDR2 YYNGEE. The CDR3 is 11 amino acids. In nucleotides, the CDR3 is TGTGCCAGCAGCTCGGTGTATACGCAGTATTTT. Translating it yields CASSSVYTQYF.

In the case of this clone: At the DNA level, this CDR3 is encoded by other sequences in the same sample as well. The V gene is TRBV29-1, the J gene TRBJ2-5; TRBD1 agrees at 9 bases. The germline V gene encodes CDR1 SQVTM and CDR2 ANQGSEA. The V and J ends lost 7 bases and 5 bases, in that order; junction bases with no gene match: 5. The CDR3 loop spans 12 amino acids. The CDR3 is CSGGQGGETQYF. In nucleotides, the CDR3 is TGCAGCGGGGGACAGGGAGGCGAGACCCAGTACTTC.

The rearrangement links TRBV6-4 to TRBJ2-3; 9 bases line up with TRBD2. Trimming took 5 bases from V and 1 from J; bases not matched to a gene: 4. CDR1 and CDR2 from the germline V gene are MRHNA and SNTAGT. The CDR3 covers 15 residues. The CDR3 region is CASSRLAGGTDTQYF. CDR3 nucleotide sequence: TGTGCCAGCAGTCGGTTAGCGGGGGGCACAGATACGCAGTATTTT.

The chain recombines TRBV5-1 with TRBJ2-3, with D tentatively TRBD2 (6 bases). The CDR3 runs 16 residues. Germline CDR1 reads SGHRS; CDR2 reads YFSETQ. Trimming cost V 4 bases and J 0 bases, with 15 bases left between them. In nucleotides, the CDR3 is TGCGCCAGCAGCCCGCGGAGGGATACTAGCACAGATACGCAGTATTTT. Translated: CASSPRRDTSTDTQYF.